Below are 7 T cell receptor beta chains sequenced from a single sample in a study of T cells in Graves' hyperthyroidism and ophthalmopathy (dated by TCRdb to the late 2010s). Library method: multiplex PCR. Data came from an Illumina HiSeq 2000. Amplification of TCR beta CDR3 regions was carried out from RNA transcripts. The first round of RT-PCR for the TCR CDR3 was performed with the HTBI primer set and the Qiagen OneStep RT-PCR kit. TCRdb handled the public reads itself, with Q25 trimming in fastp and clone calling in MiXCR, and kept productive beta chains. Merged by CDR3 protein, the rows form single entries marked with the most common genes and DNA. In this sample the table shows some 420,000 distinct CDR3 sequences, roughly an eighth of which occur a single time. The top ten hold 5% to 6% of the sample. Sequencing was done on a sample of blood. The receptor source for this set is a young woman with Graves' hyperthyroidism.

The V gene is TRBV20-1, the J gene TRBJ2-1; 11 bases fit TRBD2. Trimming at V came to 1 base and at J to 5 bases, leaving 4 bases not matched to a gene. The length of the CDR3 is 15 residues. The germline gives CDR1 DFQATT, CDR2 SNEGSKA (reference sequence). DNA of the CDR3: TGCAGTGCTAGAGTACTAGCGGGAGTCCACAATGAGCAGTTCTTC. It codes for CSARVLAGVHNEQFF.

The V gene is TRBV4-1, the J gene TRBJ2-1, with D unclear. From germline, CDR1 is MGHRA and CDR2 YSYEKL. Between the trimmed V and J ends, which lost 3 bases and 0 bases, there was a span of 9 bases. This CDR3 comprises 15 residues. The CDR3 reads CASSQTPSSYNEQFF. The DNA of the CDR3 is TGCGCCAGCAGCCAGACACCCAGCTCCTACAATGAGCAGTTCTTC.

This chain links TRBV7-6 with TRBJ2-5; D is perhaps TRBD1 or TRBD2 (6 bases each). Per germline, CDR1 SGHVS and CDR2 FNYEAQ. The CDR3 has 14 amino acids. V lost 5 bases to trimming and J lost 5 bases, with 15 bases between them. CDR3 in DNA: TGTGCCAGCAGCGCACCGGGGGCGGGGGAGACCCAGTACTTC. Translation: CASSAPGAGETQYF.

This clonotype has at least ten counts. This chain joins TRBV29-1 and TRBJ2-5, with 9 nucleotides matching TRBD2. The CDR3 runs to 11 residues. V lost 7 bases and J lost 7; bases outside the gene matches: 4. Germline V gene lookup returns CDR1 SQVTM and CDR2 ANQGSEA. The CDR3 DNA reads TGCAGCGGGACTAGCGTAGGGACCCAGTACTTC. Translation gives CSGTSVGTQYF.

This chain links TRBV5-1 with TRBJ2-7; no reliable D call. The germline V gene has CDR1 SGHRS and CDR2 YFSETQ. V lost 4 bases to trimming and J lost 2 bases, with 10 bases between them. The CDR3 has 13 residues. The CDR3 nucleotides are TGCGCCAGCAGCAACGACCGCACCTACGAGCAGTACTTC. Its protein product is CASSNDRTYEQYF.

This clonotype has just a few counts. The chain uses TRBV4-3 and TRBJ1-4; 7 bases line up with TRBD1. The CDR3 spans 15 residues. Trimming took 5 bases from V and 4 from J; bases not matched to a gene: 7. Germline CDR1 is LGHNA and CDR2 is YSLEER. The CDR3 sequence is CASSKGGQNNEKLFF. CDR3 DNA: TGCGCCAGCAGCAAGGGGGGACAGAATAATGAAAAACTGTTTTTT.

In regard to this clonotype: This may arise from a read error, as a much more abundant clone is one base away. The CDR3 DNA is TGTGCCAGCAGTGAACCCCCGGGACTAGTGACCTACGAGCAGTACTTC. Translating it yields CASSEPPGLVTYEQYF. The J gene is TRBJ2-7, the V gene TRBV25-1; 8 bases are shared with TRBD2. The germline V gene has CDR1 MGHDK and CDR2 SYGVNS. This CDR3 is 16 amino acids long. Trimming at V came to 2 bases and at J to 2 bases, leaving 8 bases not matched to a gene.